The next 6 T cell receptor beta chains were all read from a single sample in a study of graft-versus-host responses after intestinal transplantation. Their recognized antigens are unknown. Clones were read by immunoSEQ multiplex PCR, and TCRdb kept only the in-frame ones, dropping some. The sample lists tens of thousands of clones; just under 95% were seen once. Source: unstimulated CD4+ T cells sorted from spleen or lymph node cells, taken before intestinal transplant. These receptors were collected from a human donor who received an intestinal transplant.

CDR3 protein: CASSDIDQQKQYF. The CDR3 region has the DNA TGTGCCAGCAGCGATATAGACCAACAAAAGCAGTACTTC. The chain couples TRBV6-1 to TRBJ2-7; D is unresolved. V lost 6 bases to trimming and J lost 8 bases, with 17 bases between them. The germline CDR1 and CDR2 sequences are MNHNS and SASEGT. The CDR3 length is 13 residues.

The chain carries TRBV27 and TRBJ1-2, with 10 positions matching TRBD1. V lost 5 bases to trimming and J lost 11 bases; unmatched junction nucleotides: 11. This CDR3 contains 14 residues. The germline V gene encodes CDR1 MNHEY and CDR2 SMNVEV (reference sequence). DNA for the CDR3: TGTGCCAGCAGTCCTAGGGACAGGGGAGGGTTGTACACCTTC. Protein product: CASSPRDRGGLYTF.

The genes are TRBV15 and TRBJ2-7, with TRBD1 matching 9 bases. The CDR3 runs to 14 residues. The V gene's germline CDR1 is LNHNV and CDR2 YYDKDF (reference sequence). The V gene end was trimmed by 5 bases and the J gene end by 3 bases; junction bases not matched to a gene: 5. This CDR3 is CATSDRDRVYEQYF. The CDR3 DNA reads TGTGCCACCAGCGACCGGGACAGGGTCTACGAGCAGTACTTC. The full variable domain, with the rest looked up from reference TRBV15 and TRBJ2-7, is DAMVIQNPRYQVTQFGKPVTLSCSQTLNHNVMYWYQQKSSQAPKLLFHYYDKDFNNEADTPDNFQSRRPNTSFCFLDIRSPGLGDTAMYLCATSDRDRVYEQYFGPGTRLTVT.

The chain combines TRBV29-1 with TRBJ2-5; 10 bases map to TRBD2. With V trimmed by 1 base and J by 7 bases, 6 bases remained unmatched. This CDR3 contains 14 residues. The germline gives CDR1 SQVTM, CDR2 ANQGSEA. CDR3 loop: CSVEGRTSGWTQYF. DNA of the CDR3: TGCAGCGTTGAAGGGAGGACTAGCGGTTGGACCCAGTACTTC.

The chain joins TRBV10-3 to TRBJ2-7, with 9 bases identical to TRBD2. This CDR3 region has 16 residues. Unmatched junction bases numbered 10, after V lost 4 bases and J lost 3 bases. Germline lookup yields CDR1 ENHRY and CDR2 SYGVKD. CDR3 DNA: TGTGCCATCAGTGGATATAGCGGGAGAGGTGGCTACGAGCAGTACTTC. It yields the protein CAISGYSGRGGYEQYF.

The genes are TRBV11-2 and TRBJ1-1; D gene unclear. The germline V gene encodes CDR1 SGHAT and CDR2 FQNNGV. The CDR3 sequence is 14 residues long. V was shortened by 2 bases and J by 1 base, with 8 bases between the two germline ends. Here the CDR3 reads CASSLIPRNTEAFF. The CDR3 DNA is TGTGCCAGCAGCTTAATTCCGAGGAACACTGAAGCTTTCTTT.